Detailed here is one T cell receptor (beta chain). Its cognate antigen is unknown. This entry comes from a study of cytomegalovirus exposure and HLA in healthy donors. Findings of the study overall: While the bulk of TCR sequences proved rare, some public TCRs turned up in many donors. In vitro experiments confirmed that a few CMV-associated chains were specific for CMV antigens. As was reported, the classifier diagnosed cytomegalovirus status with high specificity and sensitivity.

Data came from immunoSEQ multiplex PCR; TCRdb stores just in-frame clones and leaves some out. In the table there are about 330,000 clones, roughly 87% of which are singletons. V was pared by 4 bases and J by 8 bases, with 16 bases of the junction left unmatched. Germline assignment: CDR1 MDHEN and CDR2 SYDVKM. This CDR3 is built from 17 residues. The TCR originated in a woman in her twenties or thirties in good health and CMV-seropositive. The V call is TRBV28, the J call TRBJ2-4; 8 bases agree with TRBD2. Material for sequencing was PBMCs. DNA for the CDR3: TGTGCCAGCAGTTCAAATTTAGGGAAACGAGCGGGGGACATTCAGTACTTC. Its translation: CASSSNLGKRAGDIQYF.